These 18 T cell receptor beta chains originate from one sample sequenced in a study of T cells in Graves' hyperthyroidism and ophthalmopathy. Amplified TCR beta CDR3 regions came from RNA transcripts. HTBI primers were the set used in a first-round RT-PCR of the TCR CDR3. TCRdb used MiXCR to reprocess the multiplex PCR reads, holding one entry per CDR3 protein. The repertoire holds about 99,000 distinct CDR3 sequences, with approximately 48% as singletons. The sample was blood. These receptors all come from a man aged 40-49 years with Graves' hyperthyroidism.

This chain uses TRBV6-4 with TRBJ2-5; no definite D call. Germline-derived CDR1 and CDR2 are MRHNA and SNTAGT. With 2 bases removed from V and 0 bases from J, the gap between germline ends came to 1 base. The CDR3 spans 12 residues. The CDR3 region is CASSDNQETQYF. The CDR3 region has the DNA TGTGCCAGCAGTGACAACCAAGAGACCCAGTACTTC.

This clonotype occurred many times. V usage is TRBV3-1 and J usage is TRBJ2-5; the D gene is possibly TRBD2 (5 bases). The length of the CDR3 is 14 residues. CDR1 is LGHDT and CDR2 is YNNKEL in the germline V gene (reference sequence). With 0 bases removed from V and 5 bases from J, the gap between germline ends came to 10 bases. CDR3 in amino acids: CASSQDRGRETQYF. CDR3 in DNA: TGTGCCAGCAGCCAAGATCGAGGGCGGGAGACCCAGTACTTC.

This clonotype was observed at least ten times. The chain combines TRBV5-6 with TRBJ2-1; no firm D call. From germline, CDR1 is SGHDT and CDR2 YYEEEE. The CDR3 runs to 16 residues. The V end lost 0 bases, the J end lost 1 base, and 11 bases lay between the germline ends. CDR3 protein: CASSLVSAASYNEQFF. CDR3 in DNA: TGTGCCAGCAGCTTGGTTTCTGCGGCGTCCTACAATGAGCAGTTCTTC.

CDR3 in amino acids: CASSQADKGPSQETQYF. CDR3 bases: TGCGCCAGCAGCCAAGCTGATAAGGGGCCTAGCCAAGAGACCCAGTACTTC. The J gene is TRBJ2-5, the V gene TRBV4-1, with a weak D call TRBD1 (5 bases). Germline CDR1 reads MGHRA; CDR2 reads YSYEKL. The CDR3 sequence is 17 residues long. Trimming took off 1 base at V and 1 base at J, with 16 bases between the two ends.

A remark on this clonotype: The CDR3 does not end in the conserved phenylalanine or tryptophan, so this is likely a read error. No DNA is shown, since the ends of the CDR3 on it are uncertain; the CDR3 is the one TCRdb lists. J is TRBJ2-5 and V is TRBV6-6; the table assigns TRBD1, which was not confirmed against the DNA. Germline CDR1 reads MNHNY; CDR2 reads SVGAGI (reference sequence). Inclusive of both ends, the CDR3 amounts to 8 amino acids. The CDR3 region is CASSYEGQ.

J is TRBJ2-5 and V is TRBV10-3, with D unclear. Germline V gene data show CDR1 as ENHRY and CDR2 as SYGVKD. V lost 2 bases, J lost 3 bases, and 7 bases lay in between. The CDR3 has 13 residues. CDR3 nucleotides: TGTGCCATCAGTGAGAGCCCGGAAGAGACCCAGTACTTC. Its protein product is CAISESPEETQYF.

Of note for this clonotype: The junction departs from the called germline gene at one end, perhaps through a read error. The chain combines TRBV7-2 with TRBJ2-1; no reliable D call. This CDR3 spans 14 amino acids. Germline CDR1 SGHTA, CDR2 FQGNSA. CDR3 amino acids: CASSLACPNNEQFF. CDR3 DNA sequence: TGTGCCAGCAGCTTAGCGTGCCCCAACAATGAACAGTTCTTC.

Note on this clonotype: A clone one base away is much larger, so this may be a read error. This chain uses TRBV24-1 with TRBJ1-5, with D hard to call. The germline V gene has CDR1 KGHDR and CDR2 SFDVKD. V was trimmed by 6 bases and J by 4 bases, leaving 9 bases between them. The CDR3 spans 13 residues. The CDR3 loop reads CATSSAENQPQHF. Written as DNA, the CDR3 is TGTGCCACCAGTTCGGCGGAGAATCAGCCCCAGCATTTT.

This rearrangement joins TRBV29-1 to TRBJ2-2; TRBD1 matches at 7 bases. V shed 8 bases, J shed 6 bases, and the junction held 9 bases outside the gene matches. This CDR3 comprises 13 residues. The germline V gene encodes CDR1 SQVTM and CDR2 ANQGSEA. This chain's CDR3 is CSLVAGGPGELFF. Written as DNA, the CDR3 is TGCAGCTTAGTCGCAGGGGGACCCGGGGAGCTGTTTTTT.

This chain connects TRBV2 to TRBJ1-1; tentatively, D is TRBD1 (6 bases). Trimming shortened V by 5 bases and J by 8 bases, and 9 bases separated the two germline ends. The CDR3 covers 11 residues. Germline V gene sequence: CDR1 SNHLY, CDR2 FYNNEI. CDR3 protein: CASSWTDEAFF. The CDR3 region has the DNA TGTGCCAGCAGTTGGACAGACGAAGCTTTCTTT.

On this clonotype itself: This could be a read error, since a much larger clone is one nucleotide away. This chain uses TRBV12-3 or TRBV12-4 with TRBJ2-6; 8 bases match TRBD1. The CDR3 consists of 17 residues. The CDR3 is CASSPGTGRSGANVRTF. The CDR3, as DNA: TGTGCCAGCAGTCCCGGGACAGGACGCTCTGGGGCCAACGTCCGGACTTTC.

This sequence joins TRBV7-6 and TRBJ1-1; D is ambiguous. The germline CDR1 and CDR2 sequences are SGHVS and FNYEAQ. The V and J ends lost 4 bases and 5 bases respectively, with 17 bases between them. CDR3 length: 15 amino acids. Written as DNA, the CDR3 is TGTGCCAGCAGCTCTGGGGAGGGCCGGAGAACTGAAGCTTTCTTT. This gives the protein CASSSGEGRRTEAFF.

This clonotype was recorded many times. The chain carries TRBV4-2 and TRBJ1-4; D is undetermined. The V and J ends lost 2 bases and 0 bases respectively, with 7 bases between them. CDR3 length: 15 amino acids. Germline V gene sequence: CDR1 LGHNA, CDR2 YNFKEQ. CDR3 nucleotides: TGTGCCAGCAGCCAAAAGGAGGCAACTAATGAAAAACTGTTTTTT. Protein product: CASSQKEATNEKLFF.

This sequence joins TRBV28 and TRBJ2-7; 7 nucleotides align to TRBD1. The junction had 6 bases not matched to a gene; V was cut back by 7 bases and J by 0 bases. Germline assignment: CDR1 MDHEN and CDR2 SYDVKM. This CDR3 is 14 amino acids long. As DNA, the CDR3 is TGTGCCAGCAAGGTGACAGGGAGCTCCTACGAGCAGTACTTC. It translates to CASKVTGSSYEQYF.

In its sample, this clonotype was seen many times. This rearrangement joins TRBV11-3 to TRBJ2-1; TRBD2 agrees at 11 bases. CDR3 length: 16 amino acids. CDR1 is SGHNT and CDR2 is YENEEA in the germline V gene. V lost 5 bases and J lost 2; bases outside the gene matches: 5. CDR3 coding DNA: TGTGCCAGCAGCACCCGGACTAGCGGGCCCTACAATGAGCAGTTCTTC. This codes for CASSTRTSGPYNEQFF.

This clonotype was detected ten times or more. V gene TRBV5-5 combines with J gene TRBJ2-1; the match to TRBD2 covers 9 bases. Per germline, CDR1 SGHKS and CDR2 YYEKEE (reference sequence). The trim removed 4 bases at V and 10 bases at J, leaving 15 bases unmatched. This CDR3 contains 16 residues. The CDR3 spells CASSIGLARIQEEQFF. The DNA of the CDR3 is TGTGCCAGCAGCATTGGACTAGCGAGGATTCAGGAAGAGCAGTTCTTC.

This clonotype was counted a few times. The V call is TRBV6-5, the J call TRBJ1-1, with 9 bases that match TRBD1. Looked up from germline, CDR1 is MNHEY and CDR2 is SVGAGI. The junction had 15 bases not matched to a gene; V was cut back by 6 bases and J by 10 bases. The CDR3 runs to 15 residues. This CDR3 is CASSPSGTGFFRAFF. In DNA form, the CDR3 reads TGTGCCAGCAGCCCCTCCGGGACAGGGTTTTTCCGAGCTTTCTTT.

This clonotype was detected many times. This chain connects TRBV24-1 to TRBJ2-6; D perhaps matches TRBD1 (6 bases). In germline, CDR1 is KGHDR, CDR2 SFDVKD. V was clipped by 3 bases and J by 3 bases, with 11 bases between them. The CDR3 totals 16 residues. CDR3 region: CATSDVRGSGANVLTF. The DNA of the CDR3 is TGTGCCACCAGTGATGTCAGGGGAAGTGGGGCCAACGTCCTGACTTTC.